The 4 T cell receptor beta chains presented below share a single source sample, sequenced in a study of CD8 T cells in Susac syndrome. Random hexamers primed reverse transcription of about 0.45 to 1 ug RNA. TCRdb re-called the immunoSEQ multiplex PCR reads through MiXCR, storing one row per CDR3 protein. Here the sample spans roughly 88,000 distinct CDR3 sequences, 95% to 96% being singletons. The sequencing input was CD8+ T cells from PBMCs. All receptors derive from a human donor with Susac syndrome.

The rearrangement uses TRBV5-1 and TRBJ2-1; D may be TRBD1 (6 bases). The CDR3 runs to 19 residues. The germline gives CDR1 SGHRS, CDR2 YFSETQ. With 2 bases removed from V and 3 bases from J, the gap between germline ends came to 24 bases. The CDR3 DNA sequence: TGCGCCAGCAGCTTTCCCCATATTACCGACAGGCGAATCTACAATGAGCAGTTCTTC. This translates into CASSFPHITDRRIYNEQFF.

The chain joins TRBV4-3 to TRBJ1-2; TRBD1 might be the D (5 bases). V shed 0 bases and J shed 4 bases, with 9 bases lying between them. In germline, CDR1 is LGHNA, CDR2 YSLEER. This CDR3 has 14 amino acids. In DNA, the CDR3 is TGCGCCAGCAGCCAAGATAGCGACAGCTATGGCTACACCTTC. This codes for CASSQDSDSYGYTF.

The chain recombines TRBV30 with TRBJ2-7; D perhaps matches TRBD1 (6 bases). The CDR3 has 14 amino acids. Germline CDR1 GTSNPN, CDR2 SVGIG (reference sequence). Trimming cost V 5 bases and J 2 bases, with 16 bases left between them. This chain's CDR3 is CAWEQGSQTYEQYF. Written as DNA, the CDR3 is TGTGCCTGGGAACAGGGTTCTCAGACCTACGAGCAGTACTTC.

The rearrangement links TRBV20-1 to TRBJ1-5; D is unclear. The ends were cut back, 0 bases at V and 1 base at J, with 4 bases in the middle. The germline gives CDR1 DFQATT, CDR2 SNEGSKA (reference sequence). The CDR3 totals 13 residues. The chain's CDR3 is CSARDGSNQPQHF. The CDR3 coding sequence is TGCAGTGCTAGAGATGGGAGCAATCAGCCCCAGCATTTT.